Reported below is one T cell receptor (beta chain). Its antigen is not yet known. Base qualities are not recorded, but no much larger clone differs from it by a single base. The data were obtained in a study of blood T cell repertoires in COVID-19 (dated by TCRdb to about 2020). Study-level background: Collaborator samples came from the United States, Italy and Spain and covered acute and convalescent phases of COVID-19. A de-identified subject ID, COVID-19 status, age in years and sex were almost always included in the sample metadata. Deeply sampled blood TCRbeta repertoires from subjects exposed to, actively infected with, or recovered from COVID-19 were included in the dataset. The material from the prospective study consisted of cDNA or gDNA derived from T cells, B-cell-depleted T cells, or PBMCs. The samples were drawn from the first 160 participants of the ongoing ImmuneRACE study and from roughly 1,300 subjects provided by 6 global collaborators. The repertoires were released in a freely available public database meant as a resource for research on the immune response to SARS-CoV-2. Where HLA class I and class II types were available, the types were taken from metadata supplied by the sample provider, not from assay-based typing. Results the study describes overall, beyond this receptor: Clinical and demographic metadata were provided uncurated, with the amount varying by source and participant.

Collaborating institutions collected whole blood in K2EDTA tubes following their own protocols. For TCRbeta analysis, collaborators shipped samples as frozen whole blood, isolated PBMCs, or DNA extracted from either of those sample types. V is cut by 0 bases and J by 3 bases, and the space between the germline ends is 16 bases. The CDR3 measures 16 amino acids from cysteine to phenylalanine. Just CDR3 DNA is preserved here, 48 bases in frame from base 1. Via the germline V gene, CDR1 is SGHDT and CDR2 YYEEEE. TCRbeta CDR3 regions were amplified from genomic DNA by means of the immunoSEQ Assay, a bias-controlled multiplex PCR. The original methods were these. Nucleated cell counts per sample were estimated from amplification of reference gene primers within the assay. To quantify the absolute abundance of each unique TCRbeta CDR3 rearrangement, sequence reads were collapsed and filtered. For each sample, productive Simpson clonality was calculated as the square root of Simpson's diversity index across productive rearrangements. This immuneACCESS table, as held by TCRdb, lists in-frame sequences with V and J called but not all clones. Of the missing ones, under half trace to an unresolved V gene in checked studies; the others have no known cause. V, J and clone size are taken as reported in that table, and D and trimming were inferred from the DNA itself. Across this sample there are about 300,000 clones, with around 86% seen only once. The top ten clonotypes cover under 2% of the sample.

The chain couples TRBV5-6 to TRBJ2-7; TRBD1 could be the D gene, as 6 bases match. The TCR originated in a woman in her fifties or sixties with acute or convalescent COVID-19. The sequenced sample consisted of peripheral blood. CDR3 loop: CASSLARGTENYEQYF. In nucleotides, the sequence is TGTGCCAGCAGCTTGGCTAGGGGGACGGAAAACTACGAGCAGTACTTC.